Presented here are 32 T cell receptor beta chains from one specimen sequenced in a study of T cells in Graves' hyperthyroidism and ophthalmopathy. The source material, RNA transcripts, was used to amplify TCR beta CDR3 regions. The HTBI set primed first-round TCR CDR3 RT-PCR. TCRdb fed the multiplex PCR reads into MiXCR, producing one record per CDR3 protein. The profile shows hundreds of thousands of distinct CDR3 sequences, less than 15% of them singletons. Sequencing was done on a sample of blood. All receptors come from a woman aged 18 to 35 with Graves' hyperthyroidism.

At least ten counts were recorded for this clonotype. This chain connects TRBV12-3 or TRBV12-4 to TRBJ1-1; D not resolved. This CDR3 is 15 amino acids long. Trimming took 1 base from V and 2 from J, leaving 11 bases between them. The CDR3 is CASSLGFLGNTEAFF. The DNA for the CDR3 is TGTGCCAGCAGTTTAGGGTTTCTCGGTAACACTGAAGCTTTCTTT.

The V call is TRBV4-1, the J call TRBJ2-5; possible D gene TRBD2, 6 bases. Deletions cut 2 bases from V and 6 bases from J, with 16 bases between. The CDR3 is made up of 15 amino acids. The V gene's germline CDR1 is MGHRA and CDR2 YSYEKL. CDR3 protein: CASSQPLAPQKTQYF. Here the CDR3 DNA reads TGCGCCAGCAGCCAACCCCTAGCGCCGCAGAAGACCCAGTACTTC.

This clonotype occurred a few times. The CDR3: CASSPRLAGGPHDTQYF. DNA of the CDR3: TGTGCCAGCAGCCCGCGACTAGCGGGGGGACCCCACGATACGCAGTATTTT. The J gene is TRBJ2-3, the V gene TRBV5-4; 13 nucleotides line up with TRBD2. Germline V lookup: CDR1 SGHNT, CDR2 YYREEE (reference sequence). V lost 4 bases, J lost 6 bases, and 11 bases stayed unmatched. The CDR3 has 17 residues.

This clonotype was picked up a small number of times. This chain connects TRBV4-1 to TRBJ1-1; TRBD1 might be the D (5 bases). The CDR3 spans 17 residues. Trimming stripped 0 bases from V and 0 bases from J, with 14 bases between. In germline, CDR1 is MGHRA, CDR2 YSYEKL. Here the CDR3 reads CASSQDSQGLMNTEAFF. The DNA of the CDR3 is TGCGCCAGCAGCCAAGATAGCCAGGGCCTAATGAACACTGAAGCTTTCTTT.

This clonotype was seen repeatedly, ten times or more. The CDR3 DNA is TGTGCCAGCAGCCAAGGTAGCGCGGGTGCCTCCTACGAGCAGTACTTC. Residues: CASSQGSAGASYEQYF. This sequence joins TRBV14 and TRBJ2-7; D is perhaps TRBD2 (5 bases). Trimming pared 1 base from V and 0 bases from J, leaving 13 bases between. Germline values: CDR1 SGHDN, CDR2 FVKESK. The CDR3 is 16 residues long.

This clonotype was counted many times. The rearrangement links TRBV28 to TRBJ1-1; D gene uncertain. Germline loops: CDR1 MDHEN, CDR2 SYDVKM. This CDR3 spans 14 amino acids. V shed 5 bases and J shed 6 bases, with 16 bases lying between them. CDR3 sequence: CASSHPSSRAEAFF. The CDR3 DNA reads TGTGCCAGCAGTCACCCATCTTCGCGTGCTGAAGCTTTCTTT.

This clonotype has a single count. A much larger clone differs by one base, so this may be a read error. V is TRBV24-1 and J is TRBJ2-1, with D maybe TRBD2 (5 bases). CDR1 is KGHDR and CDR2 is SFDVKD in the germline V gene. Trimming took off 7 bases at V and 3 bases at J, with 15 bases between the two ends. This CDR3 has 15 residues. The CDR3 loop reads CATRGSDWGYNEQFF. The CDR3 DNA reads as TGTGCCACCAGGGGATCGGACTGGGGCTACAATGAGCAGTTCTTC.

In this sample, this clonotype turned up many times. This sequence joins TRBV3-1 and TRBJ1-2; D perhaps matches TRBD1 (5 bases). Trimming pared 0 bases from V and 10 bases from J, leaving 9 bases between. Germline V gene data show CDR1 as LGHDT and CDR2 as YNNKEL (reference sequence). This CDR3 has 12 residues. The CDR3 reads CASSQDVGVYTF. Here the CDR3 DNA reads TGTGCCAGCAGCCAAGACGTAGGGGTCTACACCTTC.

The sample holds many counts of this clonotype. The chain recombines TRBV4-2 with TRBJ1-5; D remains ambiguous. Per germline, CDR1 LGHNA and CDR2 YNFKEQ. V lost 0 bases and J 4 bases, leaving 4 bases between the germline ends. The CDR3 length is 13 residues. Here the CDR3 DNA reads TGTGCCAGCAGCCAAGAAACAAATCAGCCCCAGCATTTT. It encodes CASSQETNQPQHF.

This clonotype was counted ten times or more. The chain employs TRBV7-9 and TRBJ2-7; 8 bases are a match to TRBD1. CDR3 size: 11 residues. V trimming: 7 bases; J trimming: 7 bases; junction bases outside the gene matches: 3. In germline, CDR1 is SEHNR, CDR2 FQNEAQ (reference sequence). The CDR3 spells CASNQGAEQYF. In DNA form, the CDR3 reads TGTGCCAGCAACCAGGGGGCAGAGCAGTACTTC.

This clonotype was counted many times. The limits of the CDR3 on the DNA are not certain, so only TCRdb's listed CDR3 is given. The chain combines TRBV12-3 or TRBV12-4 with TRBJ2-2; the tabulated D call, TRBD2, remains unverified against the DNA. The CDR3 spans 14 residues, counting both ends. The CDR3 region is CASSLRASPESCFF.

This clonotype was seen ten or more times. The chain links TRBV27 to TRBJ2-4; perhaps D is TRBD1 or TRBD2 (5 bases each). The CDR3 sequence is 14 residues long. Germline loops: CDR1 MNHEY, CDR2 SMNVEV (reference sequence). Trimming pared 5 bases from V and 4 bases from J, leaving 12 bases between. The CDR3, as DNA: TGTGCCAGCAGTCTTGGGACGGTAAAAAACATTCAGTACTTC. Its translation is CASSLGTVKNIQYF.

This clonotype occurred many times. This rearrangement joins TRBV12-3 or TRBV12-4 to TRBJ1-6; TRBD1 agrees at 7 bases. The CDR3 consists of 14 residues. V dropped 3 bases and J dropped 11; count of bases not matched to a gene: 7. As DNA, the CDR3 is TGTGCCAGCAGTTTGGGACAGACAGGCACACCCCTCCACTTT. It encodes CASSLGQTGTPLHF.

This clonotype was observed many times. V usage is TRBV27 and J usage is TRBJ2-7; TRBD2 matches 10 bases. CDR1 is MNHEY, CDR2 SMNVEV, per germline (reference sequence). CDR3 length: 13 amino acids. V shed 4 bases, J shed 3 bases, and the junction held 0 bases outside the gene matches. The CDR3: CASSWTSGYEQYF. For the CDR3, the DNA is TGTGCCAGCAGTTGGACTAGCGGCTACGAGCAGTACTTC.

This clonotype was seen a few times. The chain employs TRBV5-6 and TRBJ2-7; 7 nucleotides align to TRBD1. Germline CDR1 and CDR2: SGHDT and YYEEEE. The CDR3 runs 15 residues. Trimming cost V 4 bases and J 1 base; bases outside gene matches: 8. The CDR3 DNA follows: TGTGCCAGCAGCGTAATTACGGGACAGTCCTACGAGCAGTACTTC. Its protein is CASSVITGQSYEQYF. The whole variable domain, filled in from reference TRBV5-6 and TRBJ2-7, reads DAGVTQSPTHLIKTRGQQVTLRCSPKSGHDTVSWYQQALGQGPQFIFQYYEEEERQRGNFPDRFSGHQFPNYSSELNVNALLLGDSALYLCASSVITGQSYEQYFGPGTRLTVT.

In its sample, this clonotype was seen many times. This chain connects TRBV2 to TRBJ2-7, with 9 bases fitting TRBD1. V lost 3 bases, J lost 2 bases, and 17 bases stayed unmatched. CDR3 size: 19 residues. Germline CDR1 and CDR2: SNHLY and FYNNEI. CDR3 residues: CASSERGQGVSRLAYEQYF. In DNA form, the CDR3 reads TGTGCCAGCAGTGAGCGGGGACAGGGTGTGTCCCGCCTAGCCTACGAGCAGTACTTC.

Ten or more counts support this clonotype. This rearrangement joins TRBV28 to TRBJ2-7, with 7 bases aligning to TRBD2. Germline-derived CDR1 and CDR2 are MDHEN and SYDVKM. Trimming removed 4 bases from V and 4 bases from J; junction bases left unmatched: 13. The length of the CDR3 is 16 residues. DNA of the CDR3: TGTGCCAGCAGTTCCCCCCGGAGGGGACTAAGTTACGAGCAGTACTTC. It translates to CASSSPRRGLSYEQYF.

This sequence joins TRBV14 and TRBJ2-1, with TRBD1 matching 7 bases. The CDR3 loop spans 15 amino acids. With V trimmed by 4 bases and J by 4 bases, 7 bases remained unmatched. Germline V gene sequence: CDR1 SGHDN, CDR2 FVKESK. CDR3 sequence (DNA): TGTGCCAGCAGCCGGCCGGGGACAGCTTACAATGAGCAGTTCTTC. This sequence encodes CASSRPGTAYNEQFF.

The gene calls are TRBV14 and TRBJ1-2; no firm D call. The CDR3 contains 13 residues. V dropped 1 base and J dropped 4 bases, with 7 bases sitting between them. Germline CDR1 SGHDN, CDR2 FVKESK. CDR3 in amino acids: CASSQAHIYGYTF. In nucleotides, the CDR3 is TGTGCCAGCAGCCAAGCTCATATCTATGGCTACACCTTC. Based on the CDR3 plus reference TRBV14 and TRBJ1-2, the full variable domain is EAGVTQFPSHSVIEKGQTVTLRCDPISGHDNLYWYRRVMGKEIKFLLHFVKESKQDESGMPNNRFLAERTGGTYSTLKVQPAELEDSGVYFCASSQAHIYGYTFGSGTRLTVV.

This clonotype has a count of ten or more. The V call is TRBV10-3, the J call TRBJ2-2; D is possibly TRBD1 or TRBD2 (5 bases each). CDR1 is ENHRY, CDR2 SYGVKD, per germline. Between the trimmed V and J ends, which lost 0 bases and 7 bases, there was a span of 12 bases. The CDR3 length is 15 residues. The DNA of the CDR3 is TGTGCCATCAGTGAGTCGAGGGCAGGACACGGGGAGCTGTTTTTT. It specifies CAISESRAGHGELFF.

This clonotype showed up many times. The chain has TRBV16 and TRBJ1-2; D is undetermined. The CDR3 extends over 11 amino acids. Trimming stripped 5 bases from V and 8 bases from J, with 9 bases between. The germline CDR1 and CDR2 sequences are KGHSY and FQNENV. The CDR3 DNA is TGTGCCAGCAGCGCCATAGGGGGCTACACCTTC. Amino acids: CASSAIGGYTF.

This clonotype has at least ten counts. The chain is built from TRBV11-2 and TRBJ2-2; D gene uncertain. V was clipped by 8 bases and J by 6 bases, with 19 bases between them. Germline V gene lookup returns CDR1 SGHAT and CDR2 FQNNGV. This CDR3 has 15 residues. CDR3: CASRPPVTVSGELFF. Written as DNA, the CDR3 is TGTGCCAGCCGCCCCCCCGTTACAGTATCCGGGGAGCTGTTTTTT.

This clonotype was detected many times. The rearrangement joins TRBV20-1 to TRBJ2-3, with 7 bases identical to TRBD2. The CDR3 consists of 17 residues. Germline V gene lookup returns CDR1 DFQATT and CDR2 SNEGSKA (reference sequence). Unmatched junction bases numbered 12, after V lost 3 bases and J lost 0 bases. The CDR3: CSASVGGTILSTDTQYF. The CDR3 region has the DNA TGCAGTGCTAGTGTCGGGGGGACCATTCTTAGCACAGATACGCAGTATTTT.

This clonotype was seen a few times. CDR3 DNA: TGCAGTGCTATGGACATTTTAAGATCGGCTGGGGCCAACGTCCTGACTTTC. Translating gives CSAMDILRSAGANVLTF. The rearrangement uses TRBV20-1 and TRBJ2-6; a weak D match, TRBD1 (5 bases). V lost 4 bases and J 2 bases, leaving 18 bases between the germline ends. Germline V lookup: CDR1 DFQATT, CDR2 SNEGSKA (reference sequence). This CDR3 is 17 amino acids long.

The chain joins TRBV19 to TRBJ2-1, with D maybe TRBD2 (6 bases). The CDR3 contains 15 residues. From germline, CDR1 is LNHDA and CDR2 SQIVND (reference sequence). V lost 3 bases to trimming and J lost 4 bases, with 13 bases between them. In DNA, the CDR3 is TGTGCCAGTAGTATCCCCGGGAGTTGGTACAATGAGCAGTTCTTC. Protein product: CASSIPGSWYNEQFF. Full variable domain (missing parts from reference TRBV19 and TRBJ2-1): DGGITQSPKYLFRKEGQNVTLSCEQNLNHDAMYWYRQDPGQGLRLIYYSQIVNDFQKGDIAEGYSVSREKKESFPLTVTSAQKNPTAFYLCASSIPGSWYNEQFFGPGTRLTVL.

This clonotype has a count of ten or more. This chain connects TRBV7-6 to TRBJ2-1; 16 bases are a match to TRBD2. This CDR3 has 16 amino acids. V dropped 11 bases and J dropped 9; count of bases not matched to a gene: 13. Germline V gives CDR1 SGHVS, CDR2 FNYEAQ. CDR3 DNA sequence: TGTGCCGTCTCCGGGACTAGCGGGAGGGCGGGTGGTGAGCAGTTCTTC. Its translation: CAVSGTSGRAGGEQFF.

This clonotype was seen repeatedly, ten times or more. The chain employs TRBV20-1 and TRBJ2-3; D is perhaps TRBD1 or TRBD2 (5 bases each). The CDR3 contains 13 residues. V was clipped by 5 bases and J by 6 bases, with 15 bases between them. Germline V lookup: CDR1 DFQATT, CDR2 SNEGSKA (reference sequence). CDR3: CSAEGPRSDTQYF. Here the CDR3 DNA reads TGCAGTGCTGAGGGACCGCGGTCGGATACGCAGTATTTT.

Regarding this clonotype: Since a much larger clone is just one base distant, this may be a read error. V is TRBV4-1 and J is TRBJ1-2; D unresolved. The CDR3 spans 14 residues. Germline V CDR1 and CDR2: MGHRA, YSYEKL. V lost 0 bases to trimming and J lost 4 bases, with 9 bases between them. CDR3 in amino acids: CASSQDPGPYGYTF. The CDR3 nucleotides read TGCGCCAGCAGCCAAGATCCAGGCCCCTATGGCTACACCTTC.

This clonotype showed up just a few times. This chain joins TRBV6-1 and TRBJ1-2; TRBD1 aligns across 7 bases. With 6 bases clipped from V and 5 bases from J, the junction kept 6 bases outside the gene matches. The CDR3 covers 13 residues. Germline V gene data show CDR1 as MNHNS and CDR2 as SASEGT. The CDR3 loop is CASSRDRKYGYTF. DNA of the CDR3: TGTGCCAGCAGCCGGGACAGAAAATATGGCTACACCTTC.

This clonotype was detected many times. The chain is built from TRBV28 and TRBJ1-4; the D is unclear. The CDR3 extends over 12 amino acids. Germline CDR1 reads MDHEN; CDR2 reads SYDVKM. V lost 6 bases and J lost 8, with 10 bases in between. CDR3 loop: CASSIEGEKLFF. The CDR3 DNA reads TGTGCCAGCAGCATCGAAGGGGAAAAACTGTTTTTT.

The V gene is TRBV18, the J gene TRBJ1-5, with D possibly being TRBD1 (6 bases). Per the germline V gene, CDR1 is KGHSH and CDR2 is LQKENI. The CDR3 is made up of 18 amino acids. Trimming removed 4 bases at V and 0 bases at J, with 19 bases between. The chain's CDR3 is CASSRSGGGSDSNQPQHF. DNA for the CDR3: TGTGCCAGCTCACGCTCGGGGGGCGGATCAGATAGCAATCAGCCCCAGCATTTT.

The table lists this clonotype with a few counts. The genes are TRBV28 and TRBJ2-1; D call uncertain. V was cut by 6 bases and J by 7 bases, with 19 bases left in between. CDR1 is MDHEN and CDR2 is SYDVKM in the germline V gene. The CDR3 sequence is 15 residues long. CDR3 DNA sequence: TGTGCCAGCAGAATCCCCGCCTCTTATATGAATGAGCAGTTCTTC. Translation gives CASRIPASYMNEQFF.